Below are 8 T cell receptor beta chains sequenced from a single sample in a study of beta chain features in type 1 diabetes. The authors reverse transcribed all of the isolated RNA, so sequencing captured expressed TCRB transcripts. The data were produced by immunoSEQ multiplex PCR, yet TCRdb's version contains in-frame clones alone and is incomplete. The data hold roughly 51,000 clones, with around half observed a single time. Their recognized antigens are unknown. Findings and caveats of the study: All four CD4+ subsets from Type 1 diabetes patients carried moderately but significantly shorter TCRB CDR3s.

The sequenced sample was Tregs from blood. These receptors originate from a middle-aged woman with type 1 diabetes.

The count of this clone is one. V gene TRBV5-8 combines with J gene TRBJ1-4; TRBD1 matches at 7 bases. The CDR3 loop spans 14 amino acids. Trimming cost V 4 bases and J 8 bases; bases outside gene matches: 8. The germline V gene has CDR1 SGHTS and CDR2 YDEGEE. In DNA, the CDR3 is TGTGCCAGCAGCCTGACAGGGACGGGCGAAAAACTGTTTTTT. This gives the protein CASSLTGTGEKLFF. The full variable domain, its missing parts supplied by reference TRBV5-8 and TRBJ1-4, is EAGVTQSPTHLIKTRGQQATLRCSPISGHTSVYWYQQALGLGLQFLLWYDEGEERNRGNFPPRFSGRQFPNYSSELNVNALELEDSALYLCASSLTGTGEKLFFGSGTQLSVL.

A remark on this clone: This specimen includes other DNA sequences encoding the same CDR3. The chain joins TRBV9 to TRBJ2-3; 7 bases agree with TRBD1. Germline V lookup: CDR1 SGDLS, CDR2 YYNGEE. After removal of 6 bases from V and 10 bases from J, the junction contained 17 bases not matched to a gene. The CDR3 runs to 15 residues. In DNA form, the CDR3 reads TGTGCCAGCACCCTCGGGACAGCCTCCTCCGGTGCGCAGTATTTT. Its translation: CASTLGTASSGAQYF.

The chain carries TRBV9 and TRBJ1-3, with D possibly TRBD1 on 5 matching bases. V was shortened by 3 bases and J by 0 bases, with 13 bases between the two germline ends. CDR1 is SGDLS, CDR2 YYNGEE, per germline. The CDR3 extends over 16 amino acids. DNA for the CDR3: TGTGCCAGCAGCGCTGGGACGGGAGGCTCTGGAAACACCATATATTTT. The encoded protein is CASSAGTGGSGNTIYF.

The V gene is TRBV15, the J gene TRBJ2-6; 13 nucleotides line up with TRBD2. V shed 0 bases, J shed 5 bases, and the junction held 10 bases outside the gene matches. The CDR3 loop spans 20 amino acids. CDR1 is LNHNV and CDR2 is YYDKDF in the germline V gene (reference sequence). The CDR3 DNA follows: TGTGCCACCAGCAGAGACCGCCCGGGACTAGCGGGATGGAGGGCCAACGTCCTGACTTTC. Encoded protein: CATSRDRPGLAGWRANVLTF.

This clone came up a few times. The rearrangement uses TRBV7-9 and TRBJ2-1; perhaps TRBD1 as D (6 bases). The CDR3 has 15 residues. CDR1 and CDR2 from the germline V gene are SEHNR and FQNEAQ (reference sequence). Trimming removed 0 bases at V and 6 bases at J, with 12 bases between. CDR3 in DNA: TGTGCCAGCAGCTTAGCGGGGTACAGGGTCAATGAGCAGTTCTTC. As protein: CASSLAGYRVNEQFF.

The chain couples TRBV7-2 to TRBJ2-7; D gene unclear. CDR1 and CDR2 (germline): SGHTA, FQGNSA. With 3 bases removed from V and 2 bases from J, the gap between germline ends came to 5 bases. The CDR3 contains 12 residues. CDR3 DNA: TGTGCCAGCAGCTTTACAACCTACGAGCAGTACTTC. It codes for CASSFTTYEQYF.

Here the CDR3 DNA reads TGCGCCAGCAGCGGGGACAGGAGAAATGAAAAACTGTTTTTT. Its protein product is CASSGDRRNEKLFF. The genes are TRBV5-1 and TRBJ1-4; 8 bases line up with TRBD1. This CDR3 has 14 amino acids. The ends lost 4 bases at V and 5 bases at J; junction bases unmatched: 4. Germline V lookup: CDR1 SGHRS, CDR2 YFSETQ.

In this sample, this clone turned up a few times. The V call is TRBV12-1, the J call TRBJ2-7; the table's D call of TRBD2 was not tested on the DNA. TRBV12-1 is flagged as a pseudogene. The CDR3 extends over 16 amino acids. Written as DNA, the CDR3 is TGTGCCAGCAGCTTTGCGACTAGCGCCTTTCCCTACGAGCAGTACTTC. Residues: CASSFATSAFPYEQYF.